The following is a TCR beta chain sequence with its context. There is no known antigen for this receptor. Base qualities are not provided; no much larger clone lies one nucleotide away. TCR cDNA was synthesized by 5'RACE template switching, which introduced a universal primer site and unique molecular identifiers. Priming of cDNA synthesis was performed from both the TCR alpha and TCR beta constant segments. Library amplification used two PCR steps, and the second PCR step added sample barcodes and sequencing adapters. Sequencing of the libraries was done on either Illumina HiSeq 2500 (2x100 bp) or NovaSeq (2x150 bp). Turning to the authors' computational methods: MIGEC handled demultiplexing of reads and collapsing into UMI consensus sequences, while MiXCR performed V(D)J alignment. Using edgeR on replicate PBMC samples, clonotypes were called vaccine-responding if FDR was below 0.01 and the log2 fold change was above 5 up to day 15. Each bulk clonotype was labeled CD4 or CD8 based on which sequenced repertoire, CD4 or CD8, contained the clonotype at higher abundance. The public reads were reprocessed in TCRdb via fastp at Q25 and MiXCR, keeping in-frame beta chains. All rows with the same CDR3 protein become a single entry with the most common DNA and genes. The authors' filters were not applied to this entry. The sample records approximately 580,000 distinct CDR3 sequences, 17% of which are singletons. Around 15% of the sample rests with the top ten.

The sample belongs to a study of T cells after yellow fever vaccination (dated by TCRdb to the late 2010s). A note on the overall study: The SMART-Seq v4 Ultra Low Input RNA kit was used to prepare libraries from fractions with low cell numbers. To follow T-cell clones before and after primary and booster YFV17D yellow fever vaccination, bulk TCR alpha and beta repertoires were sequenced over time. Two healthy male donors, one aged 18 to 30 and one aged 30 to 39 years, were included in the cohort. Blood was drawn at multiple timepoints before and after primary and secondary immunization, with bulk PBMC replicates and cell subsets isolated. Overall study outcomes, separate from this receptor: Most clones expanded after primary vaccination (almost 97% of CD4 and around 89% of CD8) were re-detected after the booster, suggesting that broad memory maintenance occurred. FACS-sorted repertoires could contain abundant contaminating clonotypes from the bulk population, so computational filtering was required. Compared with the primary T-cell response, the secondary T-cell response was weaker but faster, peaking on day 5 rather than day 15. A small fraction of clonotypes showed up in both the CD4 and CD8 compartments, probably as a result of convergent recombination. The study included only two donors, which limits how far the findings can be generalized.

The treatment or condition label, read with the paper, signifies: live attenuated yellow fever vaccine strain. Two biological replicates of bulk PBMCs were collected at each blood-draw timepoint. A standard Ficoll-Paque protocol was used to isolate PBMCs from peripheral blood. RNA was extracted with TriZol from bulk PBMCs, CD4 and CD8 fractions, and dextramer-positive and dextramer-negative fractions. V is pared back by 2 bases and J by 2 bases, with 13 bases lying between the germline termini. The germline V gene (reference sequence) sets CDR1 to DFQATT and CDR2 to SNEGSKA. The cysteine opens and the phenylalanine closes a CDR3 of 14 amino acids. Kept here is only the CDR3 DNA, which spans 42 bases and is read in frame from base 1.

The sequences come from PBMCs, collected roughly 5 days after the first yellow fever vaccination. The receptor chain draws on TRBV20-1 and TRBJ2-7; the D region may be TRBD1 or TRBD2, each matching 5 bases equally. The sequence was obtained from a man aged 18 to 30 who received the YFV17D yellow fever vaccine. The encoded CDR3 is CSARTGTAAYEQYF. In nucleotides, the sequence is TGCAGTGCTAGAACCGGGACGGCAGCCTACGAGCAGTACTTC.